The next 7 T cell receptor beta chains were all read from a single sample in a study of shared clonotypes between healthy human individuals. TCRdb's copy holds only in-frame clones and misses some; the assay was immunoSEQ multiplex PCR. Of over 1.4 million clones in the sample, roughly 95% were seen once. The material sequenced was naive CD4+ T cells sorted from blood. Specified subset: CD45RA+ positively selected. These TCRs come from a man aged 25 to 40 in good health.

This clone appeared once. This chain links TRBV14 with TRBJ2-7; D is uncertain. From germline, CDR1 is SGHDN and CDR2 FVKESK. V was pared by 3 bases and J by 5 bases, with 5 bases between. The CDR3 length is 11 residues. Here the CDR3 reads CASSHVHEQYF. Written as DNA, the CDR3 is TGTGCCAGCAGCCATGTACACGAGCAGTACTTC.

CDR3 nucleotide sequence: TGTGCCAGCAGCTTGGGCCTAGCGGGAGATTACGAGACCCAGTACTTC. Protein product: CASSLGLAGDYETQYF. The V gene is TRBV7-8, the J gene TRBJ2-5, with TRBD2 matching over 10 bases. The CDR3 is 16 amino acids. Looked up from germline, CDR1 is SGHVS and CDR2 is FQNEAQ. The V and J ends lost 3 bases and 5 bases, in that order; junction bases with no gene match: 9. The whole variable domain, filled in from reference TRBV7-8 and TRBJ2-5, reads GAGVSQSPRYKVAKRGQDVALRCDPISGHVSLFWYQQALGQGPEFLTYFQNEAQLDKSGLPSDRFFAERPEGSVSTLKIQRTQQEDSAVYLCASSLGLAGDYETQYFGPGTRLLVL.

The gene calls are TRBV6-6 and TRBJ2-1; tentatively, D is TRBD2 (6 bases). The CDR3 is made up of 16 amino acids. From germline, CDR1 is MNHNY and CDR2 SVGAGI (reference sequence). V shed 5 bases and J shed 6 bases, with 20 bases lying between them. CDR3 protein: CASSPLPAGPANEQFF. The DNA for the CDR3 is TGTGCCAGCAGTCCCCTTCCAGCGGGTCCAGCCAATGAGCAGTTCTTC.

About this clone: Different DNA sequences within this sample yield the same CDR3. The rearrangement uses TRBV28 and TRBJ1-3; D gene ambiguous. The CDR3 is made up of 12 amino acids. Trimming took 5 bases from V and 5 from J, leaving 7 bases between them. Germline V gene data show CDR1 as MDHEN and CDR2 as SYDVKM. CDR3 DNA sequence: TGTGCCAGCAGTCCGTCTAGAAACACCATATATTTT. Its translation: CASSPSRNTIYF.

The chain carries TRBV30 and TRBJ1-1; D may be TRBD1 (5 bases). The CDR3 is 16 amino acids. The germline V and J ends were trimmed by 4 bases and 0 bases, with 18 bases remaining between them. Per the germline V gene, CDR1 is GTSNPN and CDR2 is SVGIG (reference sequence). CDR3 in amino acids: CAWTHQPGRMNTEAFF. The CDR3 region has the DNA TGTGCCTGGACGCACCAGCCAGGGAGGATGAACACTGAAGCTTTCTTT.

This chain joins TRBV6-4 and TRBJ1-2, with a weak D call TRBD1 (5 bases). The CDR3 spans 14 residues. V lost 6 bases to trimming and J lost 3 bases, with 14 bases between them. From germline, CDR1 is MRHNA and CDR2 SNTAGT. The CDR3 DNA follows: TGTGCCAGCAGAGGGGTGCCGGCGTACTATGGCTACACCTTC. Translated: CASRGVPAYYGYTF.

The V gene is TRBV2, the J gene TRBJ2-5; 8 positions agree with TRBD2. The trim removed 8 bases at V and 4 bases at J, leaving 9 bases unmatched. Germline-derived CDR1 and CDR2 are SNHLY and FYNNEI. The CDR3 loop spans 14 amino acids. The CDR3 loop reads CASWPAGVSETQYF. CDR3 nucleotides: TGTGCCAGCTGGCCAGCGGGAGTATCAGAGACCCAGTACTTC.